There are a few counts of the clone carrying this T cell receptor (beta chain). What it binds is not known. The germline gives CDR1 LNHNV, CDR2 YYDKDF (reference sequence). CDR3 length: 15 amino acids. V was clipped by 5 bases and J by 7 bases; unmatched bases: 10. This sample is part of a study of T-cell memory formation after mild COVID-19. General observations from the study: Of the contracting clones, CD4+ ones lay mainly in CM and EM, and CD8+ ones in EMRA.

One entry per CDR3 protein results from TCRdb running MiXCR on the 5' RACE reads. The table records 200,000 to 250,000 distinct CDR3 sequences, approximately 15% of them present only once. The source material was PBMCs or a T cell subset sorted from them (not recorded which). The V and J genes are TRBV15 and TRBJ2-1, with 8 bases that match TRBD2. The source is an adult woman who had mild COVID-19 (a few samples of this study predate the infection). Cell type and time point are not known. The CDR3, as DNA: TGTGCCACCAGCCGGGGGGGCCAGGCAAGTAATGAGCAGTTCTTC. It is translated as CATSRGGQASNEQFF.